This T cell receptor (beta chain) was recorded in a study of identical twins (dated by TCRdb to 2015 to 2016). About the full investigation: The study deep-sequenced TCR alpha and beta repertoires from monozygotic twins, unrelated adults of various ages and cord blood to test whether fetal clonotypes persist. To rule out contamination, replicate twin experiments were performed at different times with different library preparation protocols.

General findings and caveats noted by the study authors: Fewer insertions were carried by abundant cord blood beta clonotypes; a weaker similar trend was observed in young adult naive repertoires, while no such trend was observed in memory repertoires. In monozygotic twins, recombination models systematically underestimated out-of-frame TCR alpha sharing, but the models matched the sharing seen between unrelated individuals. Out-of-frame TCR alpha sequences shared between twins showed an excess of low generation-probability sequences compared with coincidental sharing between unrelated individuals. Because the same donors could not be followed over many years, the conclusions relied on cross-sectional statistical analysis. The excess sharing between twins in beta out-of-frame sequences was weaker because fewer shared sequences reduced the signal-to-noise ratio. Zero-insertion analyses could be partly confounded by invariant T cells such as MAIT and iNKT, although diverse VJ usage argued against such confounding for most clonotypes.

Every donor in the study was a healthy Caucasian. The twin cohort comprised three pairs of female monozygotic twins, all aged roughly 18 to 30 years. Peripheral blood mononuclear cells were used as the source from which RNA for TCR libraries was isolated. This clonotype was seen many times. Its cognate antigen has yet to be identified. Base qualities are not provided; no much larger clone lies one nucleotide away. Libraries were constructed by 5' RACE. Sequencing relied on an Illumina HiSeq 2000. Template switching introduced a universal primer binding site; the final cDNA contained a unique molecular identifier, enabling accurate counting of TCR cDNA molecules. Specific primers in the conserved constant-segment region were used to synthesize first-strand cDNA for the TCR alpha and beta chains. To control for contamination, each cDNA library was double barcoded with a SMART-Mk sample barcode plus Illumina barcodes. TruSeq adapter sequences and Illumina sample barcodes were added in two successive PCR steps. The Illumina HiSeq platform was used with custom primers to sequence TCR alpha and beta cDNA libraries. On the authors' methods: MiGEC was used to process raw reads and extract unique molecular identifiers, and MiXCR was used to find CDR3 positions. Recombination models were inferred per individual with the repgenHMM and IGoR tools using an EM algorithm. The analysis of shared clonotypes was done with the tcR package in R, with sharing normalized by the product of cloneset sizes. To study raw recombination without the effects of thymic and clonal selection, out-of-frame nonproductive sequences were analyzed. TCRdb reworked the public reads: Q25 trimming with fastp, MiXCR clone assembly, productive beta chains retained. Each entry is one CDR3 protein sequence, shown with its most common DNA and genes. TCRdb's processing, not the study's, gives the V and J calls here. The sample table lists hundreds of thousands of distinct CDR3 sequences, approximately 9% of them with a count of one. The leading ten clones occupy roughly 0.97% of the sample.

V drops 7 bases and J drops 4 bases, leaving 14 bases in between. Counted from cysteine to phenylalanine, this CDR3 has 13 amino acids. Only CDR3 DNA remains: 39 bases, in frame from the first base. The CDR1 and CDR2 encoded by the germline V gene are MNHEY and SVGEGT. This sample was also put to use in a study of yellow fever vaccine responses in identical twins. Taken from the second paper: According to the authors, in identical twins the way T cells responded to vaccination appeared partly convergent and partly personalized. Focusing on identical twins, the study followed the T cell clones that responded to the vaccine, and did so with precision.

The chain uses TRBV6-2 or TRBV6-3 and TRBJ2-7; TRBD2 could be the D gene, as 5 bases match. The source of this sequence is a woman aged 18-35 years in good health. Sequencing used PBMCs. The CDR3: CASNPRGLYEQYF. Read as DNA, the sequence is TGTGCCAGCAACCCACGGGGTTTATACGAGCAGTACTTC.